This section outlines one T cell receptor (beta chain) sequence together with its context. What it recognizes is unknown. Template switching introduced a universal primer site, and the cDNA bore unique molecular identifiers. A single record per CDR3 protein comes from TCRdb applying MiXCR to the 5' RACE reads. The sample holds 200,000 to 250,000 distinct CDR3 sequences, 11% to 15% seen once. The data originate from a study of identical twins. Study-level findings and limits: Out-of-frame alpha sequences shared by twins were enriched for low generation probability. One should note that invariant MAIT and iNKT cells could partly confound zero-insertion analyses.

This CDR3 is 18 amino acids long. The TCR originated in a young woman in good health. J is TRBJ2-2 and V is TRBV1; TRBD1, the D gene given by the table, was not confirmed from the DNA. TRBV1 is reported as a pseudogene. Material: memory (CD45RO+) T cells sorted from blood. The CDR3 region has the DNA TGCACCAGCAGCCAAGAACGGCGGGACAGGAAGGACACCGGGGAGCTGTTTTTT. Its protein product is CTSSQERRDRKDTGELFF.